The next 21 T cell receptor beta chains were all read from a single sample in a study of cytomegalovirus exposure and HLA in healthy donors. The study ran its PCR with 60 Vbeta and 13 Jbeta primers. Repertoires were generated with immunoSEQ multiplex PCR, while TCRdb's copy carries only in-frame clones and drops some. Of fewer than 130,000 clones in the sample, roughly 78% were seen once. The sequenced sample was PBMCs. These receptor sequences come from a woman aged 40 to 50 in good health and CMV-seronegative.

The rearrangement links TRBV29-1 to TRBJ2-5, with 10 nucleotides matching TRBD2. With the DNA end fitting TRBJ2-7 better, the J assignment may be wrong. The germline V gene has CDR1 SQVTM and CDR2 ANQGSEA. CDR3 length: 13 residues. CDR3 loop: CSVEGLAGYEQYF. The CDR3 nucleotides read TGCAGCGTTGAAGGACTAGCGGGTTACGAGCAGTACTTC.

The chain carries TRBV5-5 and TRBJ2-3, with a possible D match to TRBD2 (6 bases). The V gene lost 3 bases and the J gene lost 2 bases, with 7 bases spanning the gap. Germline CDR1 SGHKS, CDR2 YYEKEE (reference sequence). The CDR3 covers 13 residues. The chain's CDR3 is CASSWGVTDTQYF. CDR3 DNA sequence: TGTGCCAGCAGCTGGGGGGTCACAGATACGCAGTATTTT.

The chain recombines TRBV28 with TRBJ2-7; D gene unclear. Germline assignment: CDR1 MDHEN and CDR2 SYDVKM. Trimming took off 9 bases at V and 3 bases at J, with 15 bases between the two ends. CDR3 size: 13 residues. The CDR3 DNA follows: TGTGCCAGTTTCAGTTTAACCAACTACGAGCAGTACTTC. It codes for CASFSLTNYEQYF.

This sequence joins TRBV5-1 and TRBJ2-2, with D possibly TRBD1 on 5 matching bases. The CDR3 has 15 residues. Germline CDR1 is SGHRS and CDR2 is YFSETQ. Trimming took 4 bases from V and 2 from J, leaving 12 bases between them. In DNA form, the CDR3 reads TGCGCCAGCAGCATACAGGTCGGAAACACCGGGGAGCTGTTTTTT. It is translated as CASSIQVGNTGELFF.

The chain carries TRBV28 and TRBJ2-5; D gene unclear. The CDR3 is 14 residues long. The germline V and J ends were trimmed by 1 base and 5 bases, with 11 bases remaining between them. In germline, CDR1 is MDHEN, CDR2 SYDVKM. The CDR3 region has the DNA TGTGCCAGCAGTTTATTGCGGCGCCGCGAGACCCAGTACTTC. Amino acid sequence: CASSLLRRRETQYF.

The CDR3 here is CASSPWGSGSGDTQYF. In DNA, the CDR3 is TGTGCCAGCAGTCCCTGGGGAAGCGGGAGTGGAGATACGCAGTATTTT. This sequence joins TRBV28 and TRBJ2-3; 8 bases agree with TRBD2. This CDR3 is 16 amino acids long. The germline gives CDR1 MDHEN, CDR2 SYDVKM. V shed 5 bases, J shed 5 bases, and the junction held 12 bases outside the gene matches.

This clone was counted once. This chain joins TRBV29-1 and TRBJ1-1, with D possibly TRBD1 on 6 matching bases. This CDR3 is built from 14 residues. V lost 5 bases, J lost 1 base, and 14 bases lay in between. CDR1 is SQVTM, CDR2 ANQGSEA, per germline. CDR3 bases: TGCAGCGTTTCCGAAGGGGGGGCGAACACTGAAGCTTTCTTT. Its protein is CSVSEGGANTEAFF.

The V and J genes are TRBV6-1 and TRBJ1-5; 8 bases are shared with TRBD1. V was clipped by 4 bases and J by 2 bases; unmatched bases: 7. The CDR3 runs to 16 residues. CDR1 is MNHNS, CDR2 SASEGT, per germline. The CDR3 protein is CASSVPGGLGNQPQHF. The DNA of the CDR3 is TGTGCCAGCAGTGTCCCAGGGGGCCTGGGCAATCAGCCCCAGCATTTT.

This chain connects TRBV18 to TRBJ2-1; 8 nucleotides match TRBD1. The germline gives CDR1 KGHSH, CDR2 LQKENI. V lost 1 base, J lost 6 bases, and 5 bases stayed unmatched. This CDR3 spans 15 amino acids. CDR3 nucleotide sequence: TGTGCCAGCTCACCACGGCAGGGGGCGCGCAATGAGCAGTTCTTC. Protein product: CASSPRQGARNEQFF. Complete variable domain (other parts from reference TRBV18 and TRBJ2-1): NAGVMQNPRHLVRRRGQEARLRCSPMKGHSHVYWYRQLPEEGLKFMVYLQKENIIDESGMPKERFSAEFPKEGPSILRIQQVVRGDSAAYFCASSPRQGARNEQFFGPGTRLTVL.

The chain carries TRBV4-1 and TRBJ2-7; 10 bases align to TRBD2. CDR3 length: 16 residues. Germline-derived CDR1 and CDR2 are MGHRA and YSYEKL. Germline trimming cut 4 bases from V and 1 base from J; bases unmatched to any gene: 7. The chain's CDR3 is CASSLRLAGPSYEQYF. CDR3 DNA sequence: TGCGCCAGCAGCCTCAGACTAGCGGGCCCTTCCTACGAGCAGTACTTC.

The CDR3 loop reads CARSDGDRLSSGANVLTF. DNA for the CDR3: TGTGCCAGAAGCGACGGGGACAGGCTAAGCTCTGGGGCCAACGTCCTGACTTTC. The rearrangement uses TRBV5-3 and TRBJ2-6, with 8 positions matching TRBD1. TRBV5-3 is reported as an ORF; its role is uncertain. This CDR3 has 18 amino acids. Trimming took 4 bases from V and 0 from J; bases not matched to a gene: 9.

The J gene is TRBJ1-4, the V gene TRBV11-3; TRBD1 matches at 7 bases. Trimming cost V 3 bases and J 8 bases; bases outside gene matches: 9. CDR3 length: 15 amino acids. Germline loops: CDR1 SGHNT, CDR2 YENEEA. The CDR3 is CASSFLGRGEEKLFF. The CDR3 DNA is TGTGCCAGCAGCTTCCTCGGCAGGGGGGAAGAAAAACTGTTTTTT.

CDR3 loop: CAWSAGQGSGTEAFF. In DNA, the CDR3 is TGTGCCTGGAGTGCCGGGCAGGGGTCGGGCACTGAAGCTTTCTTT. The chain recombines TRBV30 with TRBJ1-1; D might be TRBD1 (6 bases). V lost 1 base and J lost 4, with 16 bases in between. Germline V lookup: CDR1 GTSNPN, CDR2 SVGIG (reference sequence). The CDR3 has 15 amino acids. The full variable domain, completed using reference TRBV30 and TRBJ1-1, is SQTIHQWPATLVQPVGSPLSLECTVEGTSNPNLYWYRQAAGRGLQLLFYSVGIGQISSEVPQNLSASRPQDRQFILSSKKLLLSDSGFYLCAWSAGQGSGTEAFFGQGTRLTVV.

This clone was detected a few times. V gene TRBV28 combines with J gene TRBJ1-5, with D possibly TRBD1 on 5 matching bases. The CDR3 has 17 residues. V was trimmed by 8 bases and J by 1 base, leaving 21 bases between them. Germline loops: CDR1 MDHEN, CDR2 SYDVKM. The CDR3 spells CASFAAGNPASNQPQHF. The CDR3 nucleotides read TGTGCCAGCTTTGCCGCAGGGAACCCGGCGAGCAATCAGCCCCAGCATTTT.

This chain connects TRBV4-1 to TRBJ2-1; D possibly corresponds to TRBD2 (5 bases). This CDR3 is 14 amino acids long. Germline V CDR1 and CDR2: MGHRA, YSYEKL. The ends were cut back, 8 bases at V and 7 bases at J, with 18 bases in the middle. Here the CDR3 reads CASGPLDPGNEQFF. In nucleotides, the CDR3 is TGCGCCAGCGGACCATTAGATCCGGGAAATGAGCAGTTCTTC.

As DNA, the CDR3 is TGTGCCAGCAGTTTAGGACAGGGATCGGTGCATTTT. Its translation: CASSLGQGSVHF. This chain joins TRBV28 and TRBJ1-5; 8 bases agree with TRBD1. Germline V gene lookup returns CDR1 MDHEN and CDR2 SYDVKM. The CDR3 runs 12 residues. V lost 2 bases, J lost 15 bases, and 6 bases stayed unmatched.

The chain combines TRBV5-1 with TRBJ2-1; the match to TRBD2 covers 7 bases. V lost 0 bases to trimming and J lost 10 bases; unmatched junction nucleotides: 13. This CDR3 has 16 amino acids. Germline CDR1 and CDR2: SGHRS and YFSETQ. The CDR3 spells CASSLAPVGGEGEQFF. The CDR3 DNA sequence: TGCGCCAGCAGCTTGGCCCCTGTAGGAGGGGAGGGGGAGCAGTTCTTC.

The chain uses TRBV9 and TRBJ1-1, with a tentative D call TRBD1 (5 bases). The CDR3 contains 13 residues. The ends were cut back, 0 bases at V and 3 bases at J, with 6 bases in the middle. The germline gives CDR1 SGDLS, CDR2 YYNGEE. CDR3 in DNA: TGTGCCAGCAGCGTAGGGGGGGACACTGAAGCTTTCTTT. Its protein is CASSVGGDTEAFF.

This clone appeared a few times. The V and J genes are TRBV11-3 and TRBJ1-1; 8 bases are shared with TRBD1. With V trimmed by 5 bases and J by 4 bases, 9 bases remained unmatched. This CDR3 contains 15 residues. CDR1 is SGHNT and CDR2 is YENEEA in the germline V gene. Here the CDR3 reads CASSTGQALRTEAFF. In nucleotides, the CDR3 is TGTGCCAGCAGCACGGGACAGGCGCTGCGCACTGAAGCTTTCTTT.

V and J are TRBV6-5 and TRBJ1-1; no definite D call. The CDR3 covers 14 residues. Per the germline V gene, CDR1 is MNHEY and CDR2 is SVGAGI. V lost 8 bases to trimming and J lost 0 bases, with 13 bases between them. CDR3 loop: CASESRSMNTEAFF. Here the CDR3 DNA reads TGTGCCAGCGAGTCCCGGTCCATGAACACTGAAGCTTTCTTT.

This clone was seen once. The V call is TRBV4-1, the J call TRBJ2-1, with TRBD2 identical over 11 bases. V shed 1 base and J 4 bases; nucleotides not matched to a gene: 3. This CDR3 is built from 16 residues. Per germline, CDR1 MGHRA and CDR2 YSYEKL. The CDR3 DNA reads TGCGCCAGCAGCCAAGGTGGGACTAGCGGATACAATGAGCAGTTCTTC. Residues: CASSQGGTSGYNEQFF.